The 4 T cell receptor beta chains below all came from one sample that was sequenced in a study of memory CD4+ T cells and cytomegalovirus serostatus. Single viable CD3+CD4+CD8-CD45RO+ cells were sorted as the memory CD4+ T cells. TCRdb keeps only in-frame clones here, not all; method: immunoSEQ multiplex PCR. The repertoire holds approximately 52,000 clones, with 75% to 85% as singletons. Sequencing was performed on memory CD4+ T cells from blood. These receptors came from an adult in good health and CMV-seronegative.

This CDR3 is CASSPQALLENEQYF. The CDR3 bases are TGCGCCAGCAGCCCCCAGGCTCTACTAGAAAACGAGCAGTACTTC. V gene TRBV5-1 combines with J gene TRBJ2-7; TRBD2 is a possible D gene (5 bases). Germline lookup yields CDR1 SGHRS and CDR2 YFSETQ. Trimming stripped 4 bases from V and 5 bases from J, with 19 bases between. The CDR3 runs to 15 residues. Combining the CDR3 with reference TRBV5-1 and TRBJ2-7 gives the whole variable domain KAGVTQTPRYLIKTRGQQVTLSCSPISGHRSVSWYQQTPGQGLQFLFEYFSETQRNKGNFPGRFSGRQFSNSRSEMNVSTLELGDSALYLCASSPQALLENEQYFGPGTRLTVT.

The V and J genes are TRBV29-1 and TRBJ2-5; 7 nucleotides align to TRBD2. Germline V gives CDR1 SQVTM, CDR2 ANQGSEA. This CDR3 is built from 16 residues. V was clipped by 7 bases and J by 4 bases; unmatched bases: 18. CDR3 nucleotides: TGCAGCGCAGGCAGCCCCGGGACTAAGGTTTTAGAGACCCAGTACTTC. This translates into CSAGSPGTKVLETQYF.

The chain has TRBV28 and TRBJ1-2, with D uncertain. The CDR3 is made up of 11 amino acids. Germline V CDR1 and CDR2: MDHEN, SYDVKM. Between the trimmed V and J ends, which lost 5 bases and 6 bases, there was a span of 7 bases. The CDR3 bases are TGTGCCAGCAGTATTGTAGATGGCTACACCTTC. Encoded protein: CASSIVDGYTF.

This clone was detected a few times. The gene calls are TRBV30 and TRBJ2-5; 8 nucleotides match TRBD2. Germline V gene lookup returns CDR1 GTSNPN and CDR2 SVGIG (reference sequence). Losses at the gene ends were 2 bases for V and 5 bases for J; bases not matched to a gene: 16. The CDR3 extends over 17 amino acids. CDR3 coding DNA: TGTGCCTGGAGTCCGAATTCGGGGGGGGGCCCCATTGAGACCCAGTACTTC. Its protein product is CAWSPNSGGGPIETQYF.